A selection of T cell receptor beta chains follows, all from one sample in a study of beta chain features in type 1 diabetes. The method was immunoSEQ multiplex PCR; TCRdb's version includes in-frame clones alone and lacks a portion of them. The data show hundreds of thousands of clones, around 15% seen once. The sample comprised naive CD4+ T cells from blood. These receptors originate from a man in his late teens or twenties with type 1 diabetes. Each CDR3 is given with its conserved first and last residue. A D gene is named only where the DNA matches it firmly. Where a row states a size, it is once, few, many or the class of an expanded clone; other rows omit it.

>TRBJ1-1|TRBD1|few|TRBV29-1
TGCAGCGTTGGGCCCTCCCCCGGGACAGGGGAGAACACTGAAGCTTTCTTT
CSVGPSPGTGENTEAFF
>TRBJ2-5|-|-|TRBV4-1
TGCGCCAGCAGCCAAGGAGGGGTAGAGGAGACCCAGTACTTC
CASSQGGVEETQYF
>TRBJ1-6|-|few|TRBV25-1
TGTGCCAGCAGTCTAAGGGAAAATTCACCCCTCCACTTT
CASSLRENSPLHF
>TRBJ1-1|-|-|TRBV2
TGTGCCAGCAGTGGGTACAGGATAAAGAACACTGAAGCTTTCTTT
CASSGYRIKNTEAFF
>TRBJ2-1|-|-|TRBV4-1
TGCGCCAGCAGCCAAGATTTTCATGGACGCGAAGCCTACAATGAGCAGTTCTTC
CASSQDFHGREAYNEQFF
>TRBJ2-7|-|-|TRBV7-8
TGTGCCAGCAGCTTAGTAGCCGGGATCGAGCAGTACTTC
CASSLVAGIEQYF
>TRBJ1-2|-|-|TRBV6-6
TGTGCCAGCAGTTATACCGTCCGGGCGGACTATGGCTACACCTTC
CASSYTVRADYGYTF
>TRBJ2-5|-|-|TRBV11-2
TGTGCCAGCAGCTTGGGGGATCGGGAGACCCAGTACTTC
CASSLGDRETQYF
>TRBJ1-2|TRBD1|-|TRBV5-1
TGCGCCAGCAGCTTGCGGCAGGGGGATGGCTACACCTTC
CASSLRQGDGYTF
>TRBJ2-1|TRBD2|-|TRBV19
TGTGCCAGTAGTATAAAGGGCGGGAGAGGCCCTCATGAGCAGTTCTTC
CASSIKGGRGPHEQFF
>TRBJ2-1|-|-|TRBV19
TGTGCCAGTAGTACTCTCCCTGACAGCTACAATGAGCAGTTCTTC
CASSTLPDSYNEQFF
>TRBJ2-5|-|few|TRBV6-5
TGTGCCAGCAGGCAAGAGACCCAGTACTTC
CASRQETQYF
>TRBJ2-1|-|-|TRBV2
TGTGCCAGCAGTCTTGACTCTCCCTACAATGAGCAGTTCTTC
CASSLDSPYNEQFF
>TRBJ2-1|TRBD2|few|TRBV7-2
TGTGCCAGCAGCTGGAGCGGGGGTCCCTCCAATGAGCAGTTCTTC
CASSWSGGPSNEQFF
>TRBJ2-7|-|-|TRBV6-5
TGTGCCAGCAGTTATACGACAGGCGCTACCTCCTACGAGCAGTACTTC
CASSYTTGATSYEQYF
>TRBJ2-5|TRBD1|-|TRBV5-6
TGTGCCAGCAGCCTAACCGGGACAGAAGAGACCCAGTACTTC
CASSLTGTEETQYF
>TRBJ1-6|-|few|TRBV7-3
TGTGCCAGCAGCTTAACCGGGGATGGATCACCCCTCCACTTT
CASSLTGDGSPLHF
>TRBJ2-6|-|few|TRBV7-8
TGTGCCAGCAGCTTAGCGTTTTCACCACAGGGCTGGATAGTCTCTGGGGCCAACGTCCTGACTTTC
CASSLAFSPQGWIVSGANVLTF
>TRBJ2-3|TRBD2|-|TRBV13
TGTGCCAGCAGCTTAGGGTTCGCGGGGGGGCCCTCAGATACGCAGTATTTT
CASSLGFAGGPSDTQYF
>TRBJ1-1|TRBD1|few|TRBV12-5
TGTGCTAGTGGTTTGGTACAGGGGAGCGTGCTTTTCTTT
CASGLVQGSVLFF
>TRBJ2-7|-|-|TRBV10-3
TGTGCCAGCAGCTACAACCCCTCCCCGAATACCGAGCAGTACTTC
CASSYNPSPNTEQYF
>TRBJ2-7|-|-|TRBV18
TGTGCCAGCTCACCTATTTCACTAGAGAGCTACGAGCAGTACTTC
CASSPISLESYEQYF
>TRBJ2-3|TRBD2|-|TRBV5-1
TGCGCCAGCAGGGAAGGACTAGCCGCCGGGACAGATACGCAGTATTTT
CASREGLAAGTDTQYF
>TRBJ1-1|-|few|TRBV30
TGTGCCTGGAGTGACCGAGGGCGGAGGACTGAAGCTTTCTTT
CAWSDRGRRTEAFF
>TRBJ1-2|-|few|TRBV30
TGTGCCTGGTCCCTGGACCTCTATGGCTACACCTTC
CAWSLDLYGYTF
>TRBJ2-1|-|-|TRBV6-5
TGTGCCAGCAGCAGGGGCTCCTACAATGAGCAGTTCTTC
CASSRGSYNEQFF
>TRBJ1-2|TRBD1|-|TRBV30
TGTGTTGGTACCGGGACAGCGAGAGAGGGTGGCTACACCTTC
CVGTGTAREGGYTF
>TRBJ1-5|-|-|TRBV19
TGTGCCACGTCAGGGGTGGCTCAGCCCCAGCATTTT
CATSGVAQPQHF
>TRBJ2-7|-|few|TRBV5-4
TGTGCCAGCAGCTTAACTGGAGACTACGAGCAGTACTTC
CASSLTGDYEQYF
>TRBJ2-7|-|few|TRBV18
TGTGCCAGCTCACCAGAGGTAGGAGGCGCTTACGAGCAGTACTTC
CASSPEVGGAYEQYF
>TRBJ1-2|-|few|TRBV18
TGTGCCAGCTCATCCCGACAGAGTGAGGGGAACGGCTACACCTTC
CASSSRQSEGNGYTF
>TRBJ1-4|TRBD1|few|TRBV30
TGTGCCTGGAGGCAGGGGGCAGCTAATGAAAAACTGTTTTTT
CAWRQGAANEKLFF
>TRBJ2-5|-|-|TRBV5-1
TGCGCCAGCAGCCAGAAAGAGACCCAGTACTTC
CASSQKETQYF
>TRBJ2-7|-|-|TRBV18
TGTGCCAGCTCACCCGGGGGACACTTCGAGCAGTACTTC
CASSPGGHFEQYF
>TRBJ2-6|-|few|TRBV5-6
TGTGCCAGCAGCTTGGTAGAGGGCAGCTCTGGGGCCAACGTCCTGACTTTC
CASSLVEGSSGANVLTF
>TRBJ1-2|-|-|TRBV30
TGTGCCTGGAGTAGGGACCGACCCTACGAGAGCTACACCTTC
CAWSRDRPYESYTF
>TRBJ2-7|-|few|TRBV30
TGTGCCTGGGATGTGGACGGTACCTACGAGCAGTACTTC
CAWDVDGTYEQYF
>TRBJ2-1|TRBD1|few|TRBV28
TGTGCCACCAAGACACCGGGACAGGGTTTTATCGATGAGCAGTTCTTC
CATKTPGQGFIDEQFF
>TRBJ1-2|-|few|TRBV28
TGTGCCAGCGGTACAGGGCTCAACTATGGCTACACCTTC
CASGTGLNYGYTF
>TRBJ2-7|TRBD1|few|TRBV27
TGTGCCAGCAGTCCCGGGACAGGGCTTCCCTACGAGCAGTACTTC
CASSPGTGLPYEQYF
>TRBJ2-7|-|-|TRBV10-3
TGTGCCAGCCGACAGAATCAAGACTCCTACGAGCAGTACTTC
CASRQNQDSYEQYF
>TRBJ2-1|-|few|TRBV11-2
TGTGCCAGCGCATCGGCGGCAGAAGAGCAGTTCTTC
CASASAAEEQFF
>TRBJ2-2|TRBD1|-|TRBV9
TGTGCCAGCAGCGTAGCTGGGACAGGAGGGACCGGGGAGCTGTTTTTT
CASSVAGTGGTGELFF
>TRBJ2-7|-|-|TRBV28
TGTGCCAGCAACCCAATCGGGGCCACCTACGAGCAGTACTTC
CASNPIGATYEQYF
>TRBJ2-4|-|few|TRBV15
TGTGCCACCAGCAGAGCTGTGGCAGAAGGGTCGGGGAACATTCAGTACTTC
CATSRAVAEGSGNIQYF
>TRBJ2-1|-|-|TRBV6-6
TGTGCCAGCACCGCAGGGTATGAGCAGTTCTTC
CASTAGYEQFF
>TRBJ1-5|TRBD1|few|TRBV6-1
TGTGCCAGCAGTGGCGGGACAGGGGGCAATCAGCCCCAGCATTTT
CASSGGTGGNQPQHF
>TRBJ2-3|-|-|TRBV19
TGTGCCAGTAATCGCGGGGGCGGAGCAGATACGCAGTATTTT
CASNRGGGADTQYF
>TRBJ2-3|TRBD2|-|TRBV15
TGTGCCACCAGCAGAGATACGAGACTAGCGGGGGGGCAGGATACGCAGTATTTT
CATSRDTRLAGGQDTQYF
>TRBJ2-7|TRBD2|-|TRBV29-1
TGCAGCGTTAAGCCTAGCGGGGGAGGCTACGAGCAGTACTTC
CSVKPSGGGYEQYF
>TRBJ1-1|-|-|TRBV10-3
TGTGCCACCCGGGGGGGTTACACTGAAGCTTTCTTT
CATRGGYTEAFF
>TRBJ2-2|-|-|TRBV11-2
TGTGCCAGCAGCCTCGCCTCCCCAGGAGACACCGGGGAGCTGTTTTTT
CASSLASPGDTGELFF
>TRBJ1-1|-|few|TRBV5-1
TGCGCCAGCAGCACGAGGGGGGCTTACACTGAAGCTTTCTTT
CASSTRGAYTEAFF
>TRBJ1-2|-|-|TRBV6-5
TGTGCCAGCAGTTACTCGAACCTGAGGGGGAGCTATGGCTACACCTTC
CASSYSNLRGSYGYTF
>TRBJ1-2|-|few|TRBV9
TGTGCCAGCAGCGTAGGGTCTGGGTCCTTTCATGGCTACACCTTC
CASSVGSGSFHGYTF